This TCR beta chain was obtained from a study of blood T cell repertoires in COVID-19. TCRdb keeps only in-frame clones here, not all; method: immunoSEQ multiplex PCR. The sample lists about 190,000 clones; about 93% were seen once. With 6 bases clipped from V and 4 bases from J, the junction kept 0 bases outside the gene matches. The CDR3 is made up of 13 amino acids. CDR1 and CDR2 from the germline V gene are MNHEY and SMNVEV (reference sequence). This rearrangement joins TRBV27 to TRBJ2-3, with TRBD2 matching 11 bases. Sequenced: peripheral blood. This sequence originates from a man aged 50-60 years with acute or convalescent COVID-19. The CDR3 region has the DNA TGTGCCAGCAGACTAGCGGGAGCAGATACGCAGTATTTT. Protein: CASRLAGADTQYF.